The clone carrying this TCR beta chain was detected many times. The target antigen is unknown. CDR1 is MDHEN and CDR2 is SYDVKM in the germline V gene. J lost 2 bases, V lost 7 bases, and 5 bases had no gene match. CDR3 length: 15 residues. This entry is derived from a study of regulatory T cells in long-lasting Graves disease. Sequencing libraries for TCR beta were prepared with iRepertoire HTBI primers and Arm-PCR of CDR3 regions. TCRdb called the multiplex PCR reads again in MiXCR, with one record for every CDR3 protein. The repertoire holds about 470,000 distinct CDR3 sequences, with about 22% as singletons. The study's findings and limits: Gene preferences differed: TRBV28, TRBJ1-2, TRBJ2-5 in persistent cases.

Noted time point: persistent/refractory GD, antithyroid drugs over 5 years with positive TRAb. Making the TCR library involved RNA that had been extracted from PBMCs. Source: peripheral blood mononuclear cells (PBMCs), taken when the disease was refractory, from a patient treated with antithyroid drugs. The clonotype was recovered from a female donor with Graves disease. This sequence joins TRBV28 and TRBJ2-7, with TRBD2 matching 13 bases. DNA for the CDR3: TGTGCCAGCAAGCTCGGACTAGCGGGAGCCTACGAGCAGTACTTC. Translation: CASKLGLAGAYEQYF.